Only one count was recorded for the clone carrying this T cell receptor (beta chain). This sample stems from a study of technical replicates of blood from a handful of donors. TCRdb's copy holds only in-frame clones and misses some; the assay was immunoSEQ multiplex PCR. The sample holds around 80,000 clones; around 94% are singletons and the top ten take approximately 0.42%. V shed 4 bases and J shed 1 base, with 17 bases lying between them. Germline CDR1 and CDR2: LGHNA and YSLEER. The CDR3 is made up of 16 amino acids. This sequence joins TRBV4-3 and TRBJ2-7, with a tentative D call TRBD1 (5 bases). Input material: T cells isolated from PBMCs. The receptor comes from a human donor in good health. The DNA of the CDR3 is TGCGCCAGCAGCCCCCACGTCGTGACAGCTTCCTACGAGCAGTACTTC. Translating gives CASSPHVVTASYEQYF.